This entry concerns a single T cell receptor (beta chain). Its target is unknown. The CDR3 covers 16 residues. Unmatched junction bases numbered 15, after V lost 6 bases and J lost 6 bases. Germline assignment: CDR1 SGHRS and CDR2 YFSETQ. These data originate in a study of identifying expanded T cells in peripheral blood. Study results and caveats: Across healthy donors, higher total template counts meant significantly greater roughly 2-week count variance.

During the collection period, no donor immune events like infections were recorded. Generated by immunoSEQ multiplex PCR, the TCRdb table keeps only in-frame clones and is missing some. The table includes approximately 110,000 clones, roughly 91% detected once. The TCR comes from a person between 18 and 75 years old in good health. This chain connects TRBV5-1 to TRBJ2-5; 9 bases are a match to TRBD1. The sample consisted of blood. Here the CDR3 reads CASTLLKQGAKKTQYF. The DNA of the CDR3 is TGCGCCAGCACCCTGTTAAAACAGGGGGCAAAGAAGACCCAGTACTTC.